The 20 T cell receptor beta chains below all came from one sample that was sequenced in a study of blood T cell repertoires in COVID-19. Sequenced by immunoSEQ multiplex PCR; TCRdb stores in-frame clones only, minus some. The profile shows tens of thousands of clones, approximately 86% of them singletons. The sequenced sample consisted of peripheral blood. Receptors originate from a human donor with active COVID-19. The donor label of this sample is uncertain.

The chain employs TRBV15 and TRBJ2-4; D gene uncertain. V gave up 1 base and J gave up 6 bases, with 13 bases separating them. The germline V gene has CDR1 LNHNV and CDR2 YYDKDF (reference sequence). The CDR3 is 15 residues long. The CDR3 sequence: CATSRGDLQLNIQYF. The CDR3 DNA sequence: TGTGCCACCAGCAGAGGAGACCTACAGCTAAACATTCAGTACTTC.

This rearrangement joins TRBV7-9 to TRBJ2-3; a weak D match, TRBD1 (6 bases). The CDR3 extends over 16 amino acids. V gave up 5 bases and J gave up 3 bases, with 18 bases separating them. Germline assignment: CDR1 SEHNR and CDR2 FQNEAQ (reference sequence). The CDR3 DNA is TGTGCCAGCAGCAAAAAGGCAGGGGTAGGGACAGATACGCAGTATTTT. Protein sequence: CASSKKAGVGTDTQYF.

This clone was seen a single time. As DNA, the CDR3 is TGTGCCACCAGTGACCGGGACAGTCAGGGCTACACCTTC. It codes for CATSDRDSQGYTF. This sequence joins TRBV24-1 and TRBJ1-2; 7 nucleotides agree with TRBD1. The CDR3 length is 13 residues. The germline CDR1 and CDR2 sequences are KGHDR and SFDVKD. Trimming cost V 4 bases and J 8 bases; bases outside gene matches: 6.

The rearrangement joins TRBV18 to TRBJ2-7; maybe TRBD1 (6 bases). From germline, CDR1 is KGHSH and CDR2 LQKENI. This CDR3 is built from 15 residues. V was clipped by 2 bases and J by 0 bases, with 11 bases between them. The CDR3 DNA follows: TGTGCCAGCTCACCAACCGGGGACACCTCCTACGAGCAGTACTTC. It specifies CASSPTGDTSYEQYF.

The chain recombines TRBV4-1 with TRBJ2-2; a possible D gene is TRBD2 (6 bases). The CDR3 contains 15 residues. CDR1 and CDR2 (germline): MGHRA, YSYEKL. Trimming shortened V by 8 bases and J by 1 base, and 14 bases separated the two germline ends. CDR3 protein: CASHHPRENTGELFF. The CDR3 DNA reads as TGCGCCAGCCACCATCCGCGGGAGAACACCGGGGAGCTGTTTTTT.

V usage is TRBV7-3 and J usage is TRBJ2-3, with D hard to call. The CDR3 length is 12 residues. V was trimmed by 5 bases and J by 6 bases, leaving 9 bases between them. Germline lookup yields CDR1 SGHTA and CDR2 FQGTGA. The CDR3 DNA is TGTGCCAGCAGCGACTGGCCTGATACGCAGTATTTT. It translates to CASSDWPDTQYF.

In the case of this clone: The junction differs from germline at one of its ends, possibly a read error. The chain has TRBV7-7 and TRBJ2-1; D is unclear. The CDR3 consists of 13 residues. CDR1 SSHAT and CDR2 FNYEAQ come from the germline V gene (reference sequence). The CDR3 nucleotides read TGTGCTAGCAGCTTAGATCTAGTCAATGAGCAGTTCTTC. This gives the protein CASSLDLVNEQFF.

The chain couples TRBV5-4 to TRBJ2-7, with TRBD2 as a possible D gene (7 bases). Germline V gene data show CDR1 as SGHNT and CDR2 as YYREEE (reference sequence). V lost 4 bases and J 5 bases, leaving 16 bases between the germline ends. The CDR3 consists of 14 residues. CDR3 DNA sequence: TGTGCCAGCAGCACCCCGGGGGGCGCAAACGAGCAGTACTTC. It specifies CASSTPGGANEQYF.

The CDR3 nucleotides read TGCGCCAGCAGCTTGACAGGTAACCGTGATGAAAAACTGTTTTTT. This codes for CASSLTGNRDEKLFF. V is TRBV5-1 and J is TRBJ1-4; D is possibly TRBD1 (5 bases). The CDR3 extends over 15 amino acids. CDR1 SGHRS and CDR2 YFSETQ come from the germline V gene. V lost 1 base to trimming and J lost 6 bases, with 13 bases between them.

The chain carries TRBV27 and TRBJ1-1; weak D call: TRBD1 (5 bases). This CDR3 region has 14 residues. Looked up from germline, CDR1 is MNHEY and CDR2 is SMNVEV (reference sequence). Trimming took 5 bases from V and 2 from J, leaving 12 bases between them. CDR3 loop: CASSHQGYNTEAFF. DNA of the CDR3: TGTGCCAGCAGTCATCAGGGATACAACACTGAAGCTTTCTTT.

The V gene is TRBV6-2 or TRBV6-3, the J gene TRBJ2-3, with D maybe TRBD1 (6 bases). Germline V gives CDR1 MNHEY, CDR2 SVGEGT. The CDR3 has 15 residues. Trimming removed 6 bases from V and 0 bases from J, with 13 bases in between. The CDR3 region has the DNA TGTGCCAGCAGCTCCAGGGGATTTAGCACAGATACGCAGTATTTT. This codes for CASSSRGFSTDTQYF.

The table lists this clone with a few counts. This rearrangement joins TRBV14 to TRBJ1-6; TRBD1 aligns across 7 bases. Germline assignment: CDR1 SGHDN and CDR2 FVKESK. The CDR3 covers 13 residues. Trimming took 4 bases from V and 8 from J; bases not matched to a gene: 2. The CDR3 reads CASSRQGYSPLHF. CDR3 sequence (DNA): TGTGCCAGCAGCCGACAGGGATATTCACCCCTCCACTTT.

The chain is built from TRBV9 and TRBJ1-2; maybe TRBD1 (6 bases). Trimming cost V 0 bases and J 6 bases, with 18 bases left between them. Germline V gene sequence: CDR1 SGDLS, CDR2 YYNGEE. The CDR3 extends over 16 amino acids. CDR3 amino acids: CASSVVPGGAGHGYTF. CDR3 DNA sequence: TGTGCCAGCAGCGTAGTACCGGGGGGGGCAGGGCATGGCTACACCTTC.

V is TRBV6-2 or TRBV6-3 and J is TRBJ2-7; no definite D call. The CDR3 spans 15 residues. V lost 5 bases to trimming and J lost 1 base, with 15 bases between them. The germline V gene encodes CDR1 MNHEY and CDR2 SVGEGT. The CDR3 DNA sequence: TGTGCCAGCAGTCCCGACTTACTACTGTCCTACGAGCAGTACTTC. Its translation: CASSPDLLLSYEQYF.

The chain joins TRBV11-2 to TRBJ2-2, with D possibly being TRBD1 (6 bases). Trimming stripped 4 bases from V and 1 base from J, with 13 bases between. The CDR3 runs 16 residues. Germline V gene data show CDR1 as SGHAT and CDR2 as FQNNGV. CDR3 protein: CASSSPDSVNTGELFF. CDR3 sequence (DNA): TGTGCCAGCAGCTCCCCGGACAGTGTGAACACCGGGGAGCTGTTTTTT. The whole variable domain, filled in from reference TRBV11-2 and TRBJ2-2, reads EAGVAQSPRYKIIEKRQSVAFWCNPISGHATLYWYQQILGQGPKLLIQFQNNGVVDDSQLPKDRFSAERLKGVDSTLKIQPAKLEDSAVYLCASSSPDSVNTGELFFGEGSRLTVL.

This clone was detected once. The chain joins TRBV6-5 to TRBJ1-1; D uncertain. The CDR3 runs 13 residues. Trimming took 6 bases from V and 6 from J, leaving 14 bases between them. Germline V gene lookup returns CDR1 MNHEY and CDR2 SVGAGI. CDR3 sequence reads: CASSTTVGAEAFF. In DNA form, the CDR3 reads TGTGCCAGCAGCACGACGGTGGGAGCTGAAGCTTTCTTT.

This clone came up once. V is TRBV5-1 and J is TRBJ2-1; no firm D call. Germline V gene sequence: CDR1 SGHRS, CDR2 YFSETQ. Trimming cost V 4 bases and J 2 bases, with 16 bases left between them. The CDR3 runs to 16 residues. The CDR3 coding sequence is TGCGCCAGCAGCCCCCAGGCCCCAACCACCTACAATGAGCAGTTCTTC. It specifies CASSPQAPTTYNEQFF. Based on the CDR3 plus reference TRBV5-1 and TRBJ2-1, the full variable domain is KAGVTQTPRYLIKTRGQQVTLSCSPISGHRSVSWYQQTPGQGLQFLFEYFSETQRNKGNFPGRFSGRQFSNSRSEMNVSTLELGDSALYLCASSPQAPTTYNEQFFGPGTRLTVL.

V gene TRBV25-1 combines with J gene TRBJ1-4; 9 bases align to TRBD1. In germline, CDR1 is MGHDK, CDR2 SYGVNS. After removal of 4 bases from V and 3 bases from J, the junction contained 6 bases not matched to a gene. The length of the CDR3 is 16 residues. The CDR3 DNA reads as TGTGCCAGCAGTGCCCAGACAGGGGGAGCTAATGAAAAACTGTTTTTT. It specifies CASSAQTGGANEKLFF. The full variable domain, completed using reference TRBV25-1 and TRBJ1-4, is EADIYQTPRYLVIGTGKKITLECSQTMGHDKMYWYQQDPGMELHLIHYSYGVNSTEKGDLSSESTVSRIRTEHFPLTLESARPSHTSQYLCASSAQTGGANEKLFFGSGTQLSVL.

V and J are TRBV5-1 and TRBJ2-7, with TRBD2 identical over 8 bases. The CDR3 is made up of 14 amino acids. With V trimmed by 2 bases and J by 5 bases, 6 bases remained unmatched. Germline CDR1 is SGHRS and CDR2 is YFSETQ. CDR3 amino acids: CASSFSGRGDEQYF. DNA of the CDR3: TGCGCCAGCAGCTTTTCCGGGAGGGGTGACGAGCAGTACTTC.

This chain connects TRBV7-3 to TRBJ2-5; no clear D gene. This CDR3 is built from 15 residues. From germline, CDR1 is SGHTA and CDR2 FQGTGA. Between the trimmed V and J ends, which lost 0 bases and 1 base, there was a span of 9 bases. Here the CDR3 reads CASSLTSSGQETQYF. The CDR3 DNA reads TGTGCCAGCAGCTTAACCTCGTCGGGCCAAGAGACCCAGTACTTC. Full variable domain (outside the CDR3, taken from reference TRBV7-3 and TRBJ2-5): GAGVSQTPSNKVTEKGKYVELRCDPISGHTALYWYRQSLGQGPEFLIYFQGTGAADDSGLPNDRFFAVRPEGSVSTLKIQRTERGDSAVYLCASSLTSSGQETQYFGPGTRLLVL.